This T cell receptor beta chain was captured in a study of shared clonotypes between healthy human individuals (dated by TCRdb to the early 2020s). Regarding the research as a whole: The cohort included a few men and a couple of women between 18 and 49 years of age. To increase sequencing depth and limit assay-specific biases, different laboratories used diverse techniques to prepare libraries and sequence TCR repertoires. Blood TCR repertoires of roughly five healthy adults were deeply sequenced to estimate repertoire size and the extent of clonotype sharing between individuals. Per donor, leukapheresis produced somewhere between about 0.85 and 10 billion PBMCs. For each donor, CD4 naive and CD4 memory were each run on three plates, CD8 naive on two plates, and CD8 memory on one plate.

On this clone itself: Its antigen has not been determined. Base quality data are lacking; no much larger clone is found one base away.

Unmatched junction bases come to 9, with V trimmed by 6 bases and J by 5 bases. Counted from cysteine to phenylalanine, this CDR3 has 14 amino acids. Only CDR3 DNA is held: 42 bases, read in frame from base 1. For CDR1 and CDR2, the germline V gene (reference sequence) lists MNHEY and SMNVEV. Overall results and qualifications from the work: Because the study included only a small number of donors, the genetic and exposure-history diversity represented was limited. Only blood was sampled, and tissue TCR repertoires likely differ from those in blood. Based on pairwise subsampling, the degree of clonotype sharing among donors was expected to be affected by sequencing depth. Higher generation probabilities were observed for clonotypes shared by all four sorted-subset donors than for non-shared clonotypes. Rarefaction of sorted-subset datasets indicated incomplete sequencing despite the large sequencing depth. Roughly 5% of naive CD4, roughly 3.6% of naive CD8, 2% to 2.5% of memory CD4, and approximately 0.4% of memory CD8 clonotypes were shared across several donors. Estimated clonotype richness was generally larger for naive than for memory subsets.

Donors were healthy HIV-negative adults with no recently reported acute infections or vaccinations. All donors were Caucasian adults living in Nashville, Tennessee, USA. CD8 memory samples were composed of magnetically selected CD45RO+ cells combined with CCR7-negative CD45RA+ effector memory (TemRA) cells. Blood was collected by leukapheresis, and PBMCs were isolated by Ficoll-Histopaque density gradient centrifugation and then cryopreserved in liquid nitrogen vapor phase. Analytical flow cytometry was used to check the purity and quantity of every magnetically sorted T cell population. Genomic DNA was isolated from each sorted fraction and quantified by UV absorbance on a Nanodrop 2000c. TCR CDR3 regions were amplified from genomic DNA by multiplex PCR using the deep immunoSEQ assay. Extracted genomic DNA from each cell subset was distributed evenly across all wells of several immunoSEQ 96-well plates, and each plate was treated as a replicate. For sorted subsets, each replicate PCR was loaded with about 0.2 ug genomic DNA, equivalent to about 30,000 T cell genomes. The purified libraries were quantified using a Qubit 3.0 fluorometer, sized with a Bioanalyzer 2100, and then quantified again using the KAPA Library Quantification kit. Every immunoSEQ 96-well plate was sequenced on a dedicated single-read 150-cycle Illumina NextSeq 550 flow cell. The original pipeline was this. Because only junctional sequences without quality scores were contained in the immunoSEQ output, filtering matching that applied to full-length reads could not be performed. Sequences were annotated with PyIR, a Python wrapper for IgBLAST v1.9, and V/J genes and CDR3 were assigned using IMGT germline references. Reads were filtered out if the reads had weak V/J assignments (E-value above 1e-6), no CDR3, stop codons, out-of-frame junctions, or ambiguous translated residues. A V3J clonotype was defined by an identical inferred V gene, J gene, and CDR3 amino acid sequence. Percentage overlap between repertoires was calculated by dividing the number of shared unique clonotypes by the size of the smaller repertoire. RTK rarefaction, the Chao1 estimator, and Recon v2.1 estimates of unobserved clonotypes were used to assess repertoire richness. For all TCRbeta clonotypes obtained by the gDNA method from a handful of donors, generation probabilities were computed with OLGA. TCRdb holds this immuneACCESS table with in-frame rearrangements only. Some clones are missing; in checked studies, unresolved V genes explain under half, and the rest has no known cause. The DNA gave D and trimming, while V, J and clone size come from that table. The sample records around 300,000 clones, 80% to 90% of which are singletons. The ten largest clonotypes hold roughly 17% of the sample.

The sample consisted of memory CD8+ T cells sorted from blood. The sample's cell subset or site label, in plain terms: CD45RO+ cells pooled with CCR7-negative TemRA cells. The TCR comes from a man aged 18 to 30 in good health. The V gene is TRBV27 and the J gene is TRBJ2-7, and 8 junctional nucleotides match TRBD1. The DNA reads as follows: TGTGCCAGCAGCTCGGGACAGGTACTCCACGAGCAGTACTTC. Translated, this is CASSSGQVLHEQYF.